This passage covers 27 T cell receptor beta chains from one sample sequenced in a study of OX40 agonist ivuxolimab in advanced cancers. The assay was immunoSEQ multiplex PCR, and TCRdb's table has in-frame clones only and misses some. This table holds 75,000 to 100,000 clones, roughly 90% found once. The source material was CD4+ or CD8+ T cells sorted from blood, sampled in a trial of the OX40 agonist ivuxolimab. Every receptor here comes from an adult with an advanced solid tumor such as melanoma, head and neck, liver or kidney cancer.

The CDR3 coding sequence is TGTGCCTGGAGTGTAGGTCTCAGCAACTCTGGAAACACCATATATTTT. Translation gives CAWSVGLSNSGNTIYF. This chain joins TRBV30 and TRBJ1-3; D uncertain. This CDR3 has 16 residues. V lost 0 bases and J 0 bases, leaving 12 bases between the germline ends. Germline assignment: CDR1 GTSNPN and CDR2 SVGIG (reference sequence).

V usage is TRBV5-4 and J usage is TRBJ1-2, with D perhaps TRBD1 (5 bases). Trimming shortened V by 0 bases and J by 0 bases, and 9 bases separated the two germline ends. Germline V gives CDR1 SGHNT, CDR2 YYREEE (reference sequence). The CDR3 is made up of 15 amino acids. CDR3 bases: TGTGCCAGCAGCTTGGGGAGGGGACCTAACTATGGCTACACCTTC. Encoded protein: CASSLGRGPNYGYTF.

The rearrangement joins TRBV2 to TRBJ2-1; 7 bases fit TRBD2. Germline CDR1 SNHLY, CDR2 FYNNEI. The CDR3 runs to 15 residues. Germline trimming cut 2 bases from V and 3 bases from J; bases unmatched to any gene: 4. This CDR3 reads CASSESRGDYNEQFF. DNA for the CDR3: TGTGCCAGCAGTGAATCCCGGGGGGACTACAATGAGCAGTTCTTC.

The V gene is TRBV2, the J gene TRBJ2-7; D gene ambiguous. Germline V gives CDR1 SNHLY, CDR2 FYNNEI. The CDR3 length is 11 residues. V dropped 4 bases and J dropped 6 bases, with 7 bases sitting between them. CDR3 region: CASSGRVEQYF. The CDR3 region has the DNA TGTGCCAGCAGTGGAAGGGTCGAGCAGTACTTC.

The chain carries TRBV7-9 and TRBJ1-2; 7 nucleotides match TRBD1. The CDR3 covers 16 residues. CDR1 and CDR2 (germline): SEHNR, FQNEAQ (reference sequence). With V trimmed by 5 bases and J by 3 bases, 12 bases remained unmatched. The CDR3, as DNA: TGTGCCAGCAGCCAAGATCAGGGGGTGGGGGACTATGGCTACACCTTC. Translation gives CASSQDQGVGDYGYTF. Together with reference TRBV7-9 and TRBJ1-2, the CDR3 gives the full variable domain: DTGVSQNPRHKITKRGQNVTFRCDPISEHNRLYWYRQTLGQGPEFLTYFQNEAQLEKSRLLSDRFSAERPKGSFSTLEIQRTEQGDSAMYLCASSQDQGVGDYGYTFGSGTRLTVV.

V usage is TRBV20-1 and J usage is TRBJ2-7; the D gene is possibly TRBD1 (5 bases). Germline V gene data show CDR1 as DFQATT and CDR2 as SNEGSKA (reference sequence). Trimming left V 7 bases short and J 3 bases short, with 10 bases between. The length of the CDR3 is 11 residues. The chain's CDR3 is CSVGQGYEQYF. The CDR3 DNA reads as TGCAGTGTCGGCCAGGGCTACGAGCAGTACTTC.

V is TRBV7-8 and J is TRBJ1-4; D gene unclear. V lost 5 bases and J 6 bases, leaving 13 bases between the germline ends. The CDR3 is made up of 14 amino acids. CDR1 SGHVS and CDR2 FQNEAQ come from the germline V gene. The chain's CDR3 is CASSLPGRDEKLFF. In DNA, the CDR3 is TGTGCCAGCAGCCTCCCGGGTCGGGATGAAAAACTGTTTTTT.

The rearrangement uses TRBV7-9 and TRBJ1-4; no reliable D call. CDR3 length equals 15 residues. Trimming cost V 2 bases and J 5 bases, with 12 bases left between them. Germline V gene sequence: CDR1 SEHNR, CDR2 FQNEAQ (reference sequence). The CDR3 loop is CASSLSVGLNEKLFF. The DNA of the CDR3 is TGTGCCAGCAGCTTAAGTGTCGGTTTGAATGAAAAACTGTTTTTT.

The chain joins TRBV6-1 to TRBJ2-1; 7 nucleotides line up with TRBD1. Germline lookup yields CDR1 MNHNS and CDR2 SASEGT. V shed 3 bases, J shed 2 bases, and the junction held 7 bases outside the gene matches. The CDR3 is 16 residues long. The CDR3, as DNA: TGTGCCAGCAGTGACCCGCCCAGGGGGACCTACAATGAGCAGTTCTTC. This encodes CASSDPPRGTYNEQFF.

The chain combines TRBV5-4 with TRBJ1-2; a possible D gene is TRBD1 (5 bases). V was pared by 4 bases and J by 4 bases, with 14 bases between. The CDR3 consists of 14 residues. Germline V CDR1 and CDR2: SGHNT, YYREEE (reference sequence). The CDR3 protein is CASSPAGQTYGYTF. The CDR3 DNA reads TGTGCCAGCAGCCCGGCAGGGCAAACCTATGGCTACACCTTC.

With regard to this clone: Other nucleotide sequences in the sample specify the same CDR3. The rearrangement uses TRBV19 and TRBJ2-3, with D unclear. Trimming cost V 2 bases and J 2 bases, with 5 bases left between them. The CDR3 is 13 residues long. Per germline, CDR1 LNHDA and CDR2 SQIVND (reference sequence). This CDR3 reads CASSIRDTDTQYF. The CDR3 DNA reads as TGTGCCAGTAGTATAAGGGACACAGATACGCAGTATTTT.

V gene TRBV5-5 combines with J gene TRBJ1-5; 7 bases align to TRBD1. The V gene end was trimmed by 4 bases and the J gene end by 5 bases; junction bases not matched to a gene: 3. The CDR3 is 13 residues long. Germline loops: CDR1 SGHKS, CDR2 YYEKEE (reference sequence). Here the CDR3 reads CASSPTGDQPQHF. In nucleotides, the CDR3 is TGTGCCAGCAGCCCAACAGGGGATCAGCCCCAGCATTTT.

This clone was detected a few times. The CDR3 here is CASSASSLRGQYF. In nucleotides, the CDR3 is TGTGCCAGCAGCGCATCTAGCCTACGGGGGCAGTACTTC. The rearrangement links TRBV11-2 to TRBJ2-7, with a weak D call TRBD2 (5 bases). Germline CDR1 SGHAT, CDR2 FQNNGV. This CDR3 is 13 amino acids long. V lost 5 bases and J 9 bases, leaving 17 bases between the germline ends.

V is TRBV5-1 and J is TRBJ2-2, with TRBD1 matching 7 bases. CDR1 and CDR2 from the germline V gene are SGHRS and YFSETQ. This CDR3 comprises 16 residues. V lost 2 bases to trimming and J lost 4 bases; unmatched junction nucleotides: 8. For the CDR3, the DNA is TGCGCCAGCAGCTTCCGAACAGGGGTGGGCACCGGGGAGCTGTTTTTT. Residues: CASSFRTGVGTGELFF.

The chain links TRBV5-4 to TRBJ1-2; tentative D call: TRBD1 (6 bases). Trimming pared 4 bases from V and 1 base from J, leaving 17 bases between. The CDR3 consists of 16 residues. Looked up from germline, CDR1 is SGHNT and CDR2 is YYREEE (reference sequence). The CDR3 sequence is CASSKGTLLLNYGYTF. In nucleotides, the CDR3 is TGTGCCAGCAGCAAAGGGACACTACTCCTTAACTATGGCTACACCTTC.

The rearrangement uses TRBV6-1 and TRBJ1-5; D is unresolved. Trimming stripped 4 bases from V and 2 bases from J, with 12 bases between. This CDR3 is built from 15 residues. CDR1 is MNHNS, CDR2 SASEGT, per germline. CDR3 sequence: CASSATGNGNQPQHF. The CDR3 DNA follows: TGTGCCAGCAGTGCCACGGGGAACGGCAATCAGCCCCAGCATTTT.

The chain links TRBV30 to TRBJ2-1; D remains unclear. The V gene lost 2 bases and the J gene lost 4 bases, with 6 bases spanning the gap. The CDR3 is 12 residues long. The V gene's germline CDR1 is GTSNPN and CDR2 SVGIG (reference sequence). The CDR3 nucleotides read TGTGCCTGGAGTCGAAGATACAATGAGCAGTTCTTC. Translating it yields CAWSRRYNEQFF.

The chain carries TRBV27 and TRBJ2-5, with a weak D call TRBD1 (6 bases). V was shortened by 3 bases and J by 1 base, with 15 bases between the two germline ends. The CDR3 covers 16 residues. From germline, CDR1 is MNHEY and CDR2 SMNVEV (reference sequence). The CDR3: CASSFMHRESQETQYF. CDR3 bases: TGTGCCAGCAGTTTTATGCACAGGGAGAGCCAAGAGACCCAGTACTTC.

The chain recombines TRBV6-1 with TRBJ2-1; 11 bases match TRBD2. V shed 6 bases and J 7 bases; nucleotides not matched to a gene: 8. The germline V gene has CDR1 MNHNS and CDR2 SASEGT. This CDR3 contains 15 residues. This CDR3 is CASSPYSGRGNEQFF. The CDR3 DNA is TGTGCCAGCAGCCCGTATAGCGGGAGGGGAAATGAGCAGTTCTTC.

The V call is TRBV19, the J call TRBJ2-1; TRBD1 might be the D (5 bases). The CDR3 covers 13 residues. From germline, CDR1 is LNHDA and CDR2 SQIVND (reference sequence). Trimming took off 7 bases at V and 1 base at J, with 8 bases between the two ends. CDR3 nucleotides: TGTGCCAGTATGAGGACATCCTACAATGAGCAGTTCTTC. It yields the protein CASMRTSYNEQFF. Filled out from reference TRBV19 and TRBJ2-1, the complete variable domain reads DGGITQSPKYLFRKEGQNVTLSCEQNLNHDAMYWYRQDPGQGLRLIYYSQIVNDFQKGDIAEGYSVSREKKESFPLTVTSAQKNPTAFYLCASMRTSYNEQFFGPGTRLTVL.

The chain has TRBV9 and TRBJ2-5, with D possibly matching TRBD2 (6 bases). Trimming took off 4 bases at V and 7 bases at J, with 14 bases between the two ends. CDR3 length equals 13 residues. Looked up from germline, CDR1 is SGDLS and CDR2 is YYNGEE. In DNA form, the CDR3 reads TGTGCCAGCAGCTACGCGGGGCAGGGGACCCAGTACTTC. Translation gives CASSYAGQGTQYF.

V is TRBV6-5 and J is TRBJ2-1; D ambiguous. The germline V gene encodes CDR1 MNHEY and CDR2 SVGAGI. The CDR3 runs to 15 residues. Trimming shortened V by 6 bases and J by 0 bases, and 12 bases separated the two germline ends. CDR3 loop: CASSSRRGSYNEQFF. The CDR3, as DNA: TGTGCCAGCAGCTCTCGTCGTGGCTCCTACAATGAGCAGTTCTTC.

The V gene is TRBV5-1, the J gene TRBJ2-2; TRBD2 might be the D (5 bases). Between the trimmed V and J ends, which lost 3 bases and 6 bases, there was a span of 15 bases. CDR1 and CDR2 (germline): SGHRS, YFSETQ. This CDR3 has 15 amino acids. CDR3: CASSWTWYSAGELFF. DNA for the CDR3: TGCGCCAGCAGCTGGACTTGGTATTCCGCCGGGGAGCTGTTTTTT.

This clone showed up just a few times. The CDR3 sequence is CASSQEGLGGYTF. The CDR3 DNA follows: TGCGCCAGCAGCCAAGAGGGGTTGGGAGGCTACACCTTC. This rearrangement joins TRBV4-1 to TRBJ1-2; D ambiguous. CDR3 length equals 13 residues. In germline, CDR1 is MGHRA, CDR2 YSYEKL. Trimming stripped 0 bases from V and 8 bases from J, with 10 bases between.

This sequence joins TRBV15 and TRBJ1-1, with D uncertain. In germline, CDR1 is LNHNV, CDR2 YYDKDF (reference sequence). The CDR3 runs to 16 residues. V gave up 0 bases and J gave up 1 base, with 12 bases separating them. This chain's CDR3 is CATSRDLGPKNTEAFF. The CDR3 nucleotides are TGTGCCACCAGCAGAGATCTCGGGCCAAAGAACACTGAAGCTTTCTTT.

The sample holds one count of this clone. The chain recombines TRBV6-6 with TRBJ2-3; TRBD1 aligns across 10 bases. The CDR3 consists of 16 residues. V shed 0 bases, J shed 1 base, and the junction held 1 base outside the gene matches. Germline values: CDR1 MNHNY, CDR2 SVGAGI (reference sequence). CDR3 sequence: CASSYSGTGGTDTQYF. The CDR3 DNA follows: TGTGCCAGCAGTTACTCTGGGACAGGGGGCACAGATACGCAGTATTTT.

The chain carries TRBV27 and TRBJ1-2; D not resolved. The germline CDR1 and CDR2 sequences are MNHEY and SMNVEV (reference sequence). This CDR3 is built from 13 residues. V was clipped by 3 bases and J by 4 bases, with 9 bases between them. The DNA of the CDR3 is TGTGCCAGCAGTTTTAGGGAGGGCTATGGCTACACCTTC. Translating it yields CASSFREGYGYTF.